These 15 T cell receptor beta chains share one sample of origin, sequenced in a study of T cell repertoires in cytomegalovirus infection. No antigens are known for them. Via MiXCR, TCRdb re-called the reads, giving one row per CDR3 protein. This sample has around 500,000 distinct CDR3 sequences; more than 40% occur once, and the top ten carry 43%. Here the sequenced sample was cultured PBMCs, taken from culture after CMV antigen stimulation. These receptors were taken from a human donor in good health (CMV status not recorded). Some clones in this sample may be carry-over from other donors' samples.

This clonotype has just a few counts. V usage is TRBV7-2 and J usage is TRBJ2-3, with 7 bases aligning to TRBD2. Germline V gene data show CDR1 as SGHTA and CDR2 as FQGNSA. Losses at the gene ends were 3 bases for V and 0 bases for J; bases not matched to a gene: 0. The CDR3 is 14 amino acids. The CDR3 is CASSLRESTDTQYF. The CDR3 bases are TGTGCCAGCAGCTTGCGGGAGAGCACAGATACGCAGTATTTT.

This clonotype occurred a few times. The chain uses TRBV28 and TRBJ1-1; 7 bases are shared with TRBD1. The CDR3 length is 16 residues. Germline lookup yields CDR1 MDHEN and CDR2 SYDVKM. J gave up 0 bases and V 3 bases, and 7 bases lay outside the gene matches. The CDR3 reads CASSFWGQLLNTEAFF. In DNA form, the CDR3 reads TGTGCCAGCAGTTTCTGGGGACAGCTTTTGAACACTGAAGCTTTCTTT.

A note on this clonotype: A junction end diverges from the germline sequence, so it may reflect a read error. The chain has TRBV2 and TRBJ2-1, with 8 bases lining up with TRBD2. Germline V gene sequence: CDR1 SNHLY, CDR2 FYNNEI. This CDR3 has 14 residues. CDR3 DNA sequence: TGTGCCAGCAGTGCCGGGACTAGATTTGGGGCGAACCTCTTC. Translated, it gives CASSAGTRFGANLF.

This chain links TRBV4-2 with TRBJ2-3; D not certain. CDR3 length equals 15 residues. Germline V gene lookup returns CDR1 LGHNA and CDR2 YNFKEQ. V was clipped by 0 bases and J by 5 bases, with 12 bases between them. CDR3 bases: TGTGCCAGCAGCCAAGAGACGTCCTACTTAGATACGCAGTATTTT. The encoded protein is CASSQETSYLDTQYF.

This chain uses TRBV5-4 with TRBJ2-3; D possibly matches TRBD1 or TRBD2 (5 bases each). Germline lookup yields CDR1 SGHNT and CDR2 YYREEE (reference sequence). The CDR3 extends over 16 amino acids. Trimming removed 2 bases from V and 4 bases from J, with 17 bases in between. CDR3 region: CASSFPPGPDADTQYF. Written as DNA, the CDR3 is TGTGCCAGCAGCTTTCCACCGGGACCAGATGCAGATACGCAGTATTTT. Full variable domain (rest looked up from reference TRBV5-4 and TRBJ2-3): ETGVTQSPTHLIKTRGQQVTLRCSSQSGHNTVSWYQQALGQGPQFIFQYYREEENGRGNFPPRFSGLQFPNYSSELNVNALELDDSALYLCASSFPPGPDADTQYFGPGTRLTVL.

V gene TRBV12-3 or TRBV12-4 combines with J gene TRBJ1-1, with TRBD1 identical over 10 bases. V was clipped by 6 bases and J by 2 bases; unmatched bases: 9. The CDR3 is 16 amino acids. The CDR3 DNA reads TGTGCCAGCAGACCGGGACAGGGGCCTTTTAACACTGAAGCTTTCTTT. It is translated as CASRPGQGPFNTEAFF.

V is TRBV7-9 and J is TRBJ1-2; possibly TRBD1 for D (5 bases). Germline-derived CDR1 and CDR2 are SEHNR and FQNEAQ (reference sequence). V was pared by 5 bases and J by 5 bases, with 12 bases between. The CDR3 has 13 residues. CDR3 sequence reads: CASSRLREYGYTF. In DNA, the CDR3 is TGTGCCAGCAGCCGACTCAGGGAATATGGCTACACCTTC.

This clonotype has just a few counts. CDR3 sequence: CASSLDRMNTGELFF. For the CDR3, the DNA is TGTGCCAGCAGCTTGGATCGGATGAACACCGGGGAGCTGTTTTTT. The chain employs TRBV5-4 and TRBJ2-2, with D unclear. CDR1 and CDR2 from the germline V gene are SGHNT and YYREEE (reference sequence). Between the trimmed V and J ends, which lost 0 bases and 1 base, there was a span of 7 bases. The CDR3 is 15 residues long.

This chain links TRBV19 with TRBJ2-3; the D gene is possibly TRBD2 (6 bases). The V gene's germline CDR1 is LNHDA and CDR2 SQIVND (reference sequence). V lost 2 bases and J lost 5, with 11 bases in between. The CDR3 is 14 amino acids. The CDR3 loop is CASSIISGGDTQYF. The CDR3, as DNA: TGTGCCAGTAGTATAATTAGCGGCGGAGATACGCAGTATTTT.

The chain recombines TRBV11-2 with TRBJ2-1, with no clear D. Trimming removed 3 bases from V and 9 bases from J, with 6 bases in between. The germline V gene encodes CDR1 SGHAT and CDR2 FQNNGV. The CDR3 consists of 11 residues. The CDR3 is CASSFVREQFF. In nucleotides, the CDR3 is TGTGCCAGCAGCTTTGTACGTGAGCAGTTCTTC.

This clonotype was found a few times. The chain employs TRBV7-2 and TRBJ2-5; 10 nucleotides align to TRBD2. There are 15 residues in the CDR3. After removal of 5 bases from V and 4 bases from J, the junction contained 7 bases not matched to a gene. Looked up from germline, CDR1 is SGHTA and CDR2 is FQGNSA. CDR3 nucleotide sequence: TGTGCCAGCAGCCCCAGCGGGGGGGCCCGAGAGACCCAGTACTTC. It codes for CASSPSGGARETQYF. Looking up the rest from reference TRBV7-2 and TRBJ2-5 gives the full variable domain: GAGVSQSPSNKVTEKGKDVELRCDPISGHTALYWYRQSLGQGLEFLIYFQGNSAPDKSGLPSDRFSAERTGGSVSTLTIQRTQQEDSAVYLCASSPSGGARETQYFGPGTRLLVL.

This clonotype has more than one count but fewer than ten. V is TRBV7-2 and J is TRBJ2-3; TRBD1 matches at 7 bases. The junction had 13 bases not matched to a gene; V was cut back by 2 bases and J by 2 bases. CDR3 size: 18 residues. The germline gives CDR1 SGHTA, CDR2 FQGNSA. The DNA of the CDR3 is TGTGCCAGCAGCTTATCATCAAACAGGGGTTTTTACACAGATACGCAGTATTTT. This translates into CASSLSSNRGFYTDTQYF.

This clonotype was seen only once. This chain links TRBV4-3 with TRBJ2-4, with TRBD1 as a possible D gene (5 bases). The CDR3 is 16 amino acids. Germline V gene sequence: CDR1 LGHNA, CDR2 YSLEER. Trimming shortened V by 0 bases and J by 0 bases, and 9 bases separated the two germline ends. CDR3 nucleotide sequence: TGCGCCAGCAGCCAAGATGGCAGGGTAGCCAAAAACATTCAGTACTTC. This sequence encodes CASSQDGRVAKNIQYF.

This chain joins TRBV25-1 and TRBJ1-2, with TRBD1 matching over 8 bases. The trim removed 8 bases at V and 7 bases at J, leaving 9 bases unmatched. Germline V gene lookup returns CDR1 MGHDK and CDR2 SYGVNS. The CDR3 is 13 amino acids. The CDR3 spells CASRDDRGPGYTF. The DNA of the CDR3 is TGTGCCAGCCGCGACGACAGGGGTCCTGGCTACACCTTC.

This clonotype was counted a few times. The chain has TRBV7-8 and TRBJ2-7; D is possibly TRBD2 (6 bases). In germline, CDR1 is SGHVS, CDR2 FQNEAQ. The V gene lost 0 bases and the J gene lost 7 bases, with 13 bases spanning the gap. This CDR3 is built from 14 residues. The CDR3 spells CASSLATTGGEQYF. CDR3 DNA: TGTGCCAGCAGCTTAGCCACGACCGGGGGTGAGCAGTACTTC.